A single sample is the source of the 11 T cell receptor beta chains below, sequenced in a study of blood T cell repertoires in COVID-19 (TCRdb year 2020). The receptor library was made with the immunoSEQ multiplex PCR assay. What TCRdb holds here is the immuneACCESS table cut down to in-frame rearrangements. Part of the clones is not present; checked against another copy, under half of the missing clones reflect an unresolved V gene, and the others are unexplained. In this sample the table shows tens of thousands of clones, approximately 88% of which occur a single time. The ten most abundant clones make up less than 8.5% of the sample. Sequencing input: peripheral blood. Receptors originate from a middle-aged man with acute or convalescent COVID-19.

V and J are TRBV6-2 or TRBV6-3 and TRBJ1-5; the D is unclear. CDR1 MNHEY and CDR2 SVGEGT come from the germline V gene. The CDR3 extends over 14 amino acids. V lost 6 bases to trimming and J lost 4 bases, with 13 bases between them. CDR3 protein: CASSARRPNQPQHF. As DNA, the CDR3 is TGTGCCAGCAGCGCCCGGCGGCCAAATCAGCCCCAGCATTTT.

The chain combines TRBV6-5 with TRBJ1-6, with TRBD1 matching over 8 bases. Germline V gives CDR1 MNHEY, CDR2 SVGAGI. V trimming: 11 bases; J trimming: 12 bases; junction bases outside the gene matches: 12. This CDR3 spans 13 amino acids. The CDR3 sequence: CAGSGTGGEPLHF. The CDR3 DNA is TGTGCCGGATCTGGGACAGGCGGTGAACCCCTCCACTTT.

The J gene is TRBJ2-6, the V gene TRBV18; D is perhaps TRBD2 (6 bases). The ends were cut back, 2 bases at V and 2 bases at J, with 7 bases in the middle. This CDR3 spans 15 amino acids. In germline, CDR1 is KGHSH, CDR2 LQKENI. The CDR3 DNA is TGTGCCAGCTCACCAGCGGGAACTGGGGCCAACGTCCTGACTTTC. The encoded protein is CASSPAGTGANVLTF.

The chain carries TRBV9 and TRBJ1-1, with a weak D call TRBD1 (5 bases). Trimming took 6 bases from V and 2 from J, leaving 17 bases between them. Germline lookup yields CDR1 SGDLS and CDR2 YYNGEE. The CDR3 length is 15 residues. The DNA for the CDR3 is TGTGCCAGCATCTTCGTACGGGGGATAAACACTGAAGCTTTCTTT. The encoded protein is CASIFVRGINTEAFF.

This chain joins TRBV15 and TRBJ2-2; 10 bases are shared with TRBD1. This CDR3 has 15 residues. Germline V gives CDR1 LNHNV, CDR2 YYDKDF (reference sequence). J lost 6 bases, V lost 6 bases, and 7 bases had no gene match. The CDR3 DNA sequence: TGTGCCACCAGGACAGGGGGCGCCTCGGCCGGGGAGCTGTTTTTT. Its protein is CATRTGGASAGELFF.

The rearrangement uses TRBV14 and TRBJ1-2, with no clear D. CDR1 SGHDN and CDR2 FVKESK come from the germline V gene. This CDR3 is 13 amino acids long. Trimming shortened V by 1 base and J by 4 bases, and 7 bases separated the two germline ends. The CDR3 DNA reads as TGTGCCAGCAGCCAAGGAAAGAGCTATGGCTACACCTTC. Residues: CASSQGKSYGYTF.

The gene calls are TRBV3-1 (or the pseudogene TRBV3-2) and TRBJ2-1, with TRBD2 as a possible D gene (7 bases). Germline V gene data show CDR1 as LGHDT and CDR2 as YNNKEL (reference sequence). The CDR3 totals 15 residues. Trimming left V 6 bases short and J 7 bases short, with 19 bases between. CDR3 nucleotides: TGTGCCAGCAGATTAGGGGGAGGGGTAGGAAATGAGCAGTTCTTC. This sequence encodes CASRLGGGVGNEQFF.

V is TRBV21-1 and J is TRBJ1-1; the D call of TRBD1 is as the table states it, not checked on the DNA. TRBV21-1 is assigned pseudogene status. The CDR3 loop spans 15 amino acids. In DNA, the CDR3 is TGTGCCAGCAGAGGCCAGGATAATTGTATCACTGAAGCTTTCTTT. Translating it yields CASRGQDNCITEAFF.

The chain joins TRBV7-3 to TRBJ2-7; weak D call: TRBD1 (5 bases). The CDR3 totals 14 residues. Germline V CDR1 and CDR2: SGHTA, FQGTGA. Trimming stripped 5 bases from V and 0 bases from J, with 11 bases between. Here the CDR3 reads CASSETASSYEQYF. CDR3 DNA sequence: TGTGCCAGCAGCGAGACAGCGAGCTCCTACGAGCAGTACTTC.

This chain connects TRBV24-1 to TRBJ2-1; 7 bases match TRBD2. The CDR3 runs 11 residues. V shed 11 bases, J shed 9 bases, and the junction held 6 bases outside the gene matches. Per the germline V gene, CDR1 is KGHDR and CDR2 is SFDVKD. The DNA for the CDR3 is TGTGCCAGTGAGCGGGGCGGTGAGCAGTTCTTC. It is translated as CASERGGEQFF.

The rearrangement joins TRBV11-2 to TRBJ2-4; 10 bases are a match to TRBD2. The germline gives CDR1 SGHAT, CDR2 FQNNGV. V shed 4 bases and J 0 bases; nucleotides not matched to a gene: 6. CDR3 size: 17 residues. This chain's CDR3 is CASSSGLAEIAKNIQYF. Here the CDR3 DNA reads TGTGCCAGCAGCTCCGGACTAGCGGAAATAGCCAAAAACATTCAGTACTTC.